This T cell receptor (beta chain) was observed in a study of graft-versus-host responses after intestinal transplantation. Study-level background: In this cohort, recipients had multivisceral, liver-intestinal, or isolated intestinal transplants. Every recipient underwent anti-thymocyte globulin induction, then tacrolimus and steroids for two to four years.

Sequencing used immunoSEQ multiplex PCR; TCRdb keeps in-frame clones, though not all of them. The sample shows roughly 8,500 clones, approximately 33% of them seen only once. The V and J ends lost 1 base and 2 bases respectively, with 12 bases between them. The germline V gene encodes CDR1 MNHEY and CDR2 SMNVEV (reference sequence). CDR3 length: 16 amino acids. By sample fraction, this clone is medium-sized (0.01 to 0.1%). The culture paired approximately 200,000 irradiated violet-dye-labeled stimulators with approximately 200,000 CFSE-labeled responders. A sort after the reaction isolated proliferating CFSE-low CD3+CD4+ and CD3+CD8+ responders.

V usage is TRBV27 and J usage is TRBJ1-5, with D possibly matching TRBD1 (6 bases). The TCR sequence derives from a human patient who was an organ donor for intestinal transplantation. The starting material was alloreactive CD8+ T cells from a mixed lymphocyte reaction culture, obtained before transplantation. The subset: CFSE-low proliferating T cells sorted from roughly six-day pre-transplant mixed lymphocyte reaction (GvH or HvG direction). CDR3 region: CASSLLGGRGNQPQHF. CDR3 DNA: TGTGCCAGCAGTTTATTAGGGGGTAGGGGCAATCAGCCCCAGCATTTT.